A selection of T cell receptor beta chains follows, all from one sample in a study of beta chain features in type 1 diabetes. The table came from immunoSEQ multiplex PCR; TCRdb's copy has only in-frame clones and leaves some out. The sample carries about 160,000 clones, more than 60% recorded once. Sequenced sample: naive CD4+ T cells from blood. Receptors originate from a man aged 25-45 years with type 1 diabetes. Both conserved end residues are part of each CDR3. D genes are given only for firm matches. The size field is filled for only some rows; it gives once, few, many or a size class.

D gene	clone size	V gene	J gene	CDR3 DNA	CDR3 protein
-	-	TRBV29-1	TRBJ2-3	TGCAGCGTTGATGCTCGCGGGGACACAGATACGCAGTATTTT	CSVDARGDTDTQYF
TRBD1	-	TRBV7-7	TRBJ2-1	TGTGCTAGCAGCAGAACAGGGGCGGTCATCGATGAGCAGTTCTTC	CASSRTGAVIDEQFF
-	-	TRBV29-1	TRBJ2-3	TGCAGCCCGTCGGGCCCCACAGATACGCAGTATTTT	CSPSGPTDTQYF
-	-	TRBV29-1	TRBJ2-3	TGCAGCGACAAACAGGGATCTAGCACAGATACGCAGTATTTT	CSDKQGSSTDTQYF
-	once	TRBV29-1	TRBJ2-2	TGCAGCGTGAACCGGGCCCCGAACACCGGGGAGCTGTTTTTT	CSVNRAPNTGELFF
-	-	TRBV5-6	TRBJ2-1	TGTGCCAGCAGGTTCAATGAGCAGTTCTTC	CASRFNEQFF
-	-	TRBV11-2	TRBJ2-7	TGTGCCAGCAGCTTGTTAACAGGGACCTACGAGCAGTACTTC	CASSLLTGTYEQYF
TRBD2	-	TRBV4-3	TRBJ2-3	TGCGCCAGCAGCCAAGGACTAGCGGTCACAGATACGCAGTATTTT	CASSQGLAVTDTQYF
-	-	TRBV20-1	TRBJ2-4	TGCAGTGCTGCTAGCCGAAACATTCAGTACTTC	CSAASRNIQYF
TRBD1	-	TRBV29-1	TRBJ1-2	TGCAGCGTTAAGGACAGGAACTATGGCTACACCTTC	CSVKDRNYGYTF
TRBD1	once	TRBV4-3	TRBJ1-1	TGCGCCAGCAGCCAAGACCAGGGGGTTACTGAAGCTTTCTTT	CASSQDQGVTEAFF
TRBD1	-	TRBV10-3	TRBJ2-7	TGTGCCATCAGTGGGGACAGCTCCTACGAGCAGTACTTC	CAISGDSSYEQYF
-	-	TRBV29-1	TRBJ2-7	TGCAGCGTTGGGCCAGATTCGGACGAGCAGTACTTC	CSVGPDSDEQYF
-	-	TRBV20-1	TRBJ2-5	TGCAGTGCTAGAGATATCGAGACCCAGTACTTC	CSARDIETQYF
TRBD1	-	TRBV5-4	TRBJ2-7	TGTGCCAGCAGACGGGACAGGGACGCCGAGCAGTACTTC	CASRRDRDAEQYF
-	-	TRBV20-1	TRBJ2-7	TGCAGTGCTAGGGGCCCACTGGGGCAGTACTTC	CSARGPLGQYF
-	few	TRBV4-3	TRBJ2-7	TGCGCCAGCAGCCAAGAAGGAAGGGGAGCGTACGAGCAGTACTTC	CASSQEGRGAYEQYF
TRBD1	-	TRBV28	TRBJ2-7	TGTGCCAGCGGAACACCCTCCGTGGGACAGGGGGCGTACGAGCAGTACTTC	CASGTPSVGQGAYEQYF
-	-	TRBV10-2	TRBJ2-3	TGCGCCAGCGTCGTCGGCGGGGGCACAGATACGCAGTATTTT	CASVVGGGTDTQYF
-	-	TRBV30	TRBJ2-3	TGTGCCTGGAGCACAGATACGCAGTATTTT	CAWSTDTQYF
-	-	TRBV7-6	TRBJ2-5	TGTGCCAGCAGCCCGGCCGCGGAGACCCAGTACTTC	CASSPAAETQYF
TRBD2	-	TRBV7-2	TRBJ2-5	TGTGCCAGCAGCTCACTAGCGGGACCAGAGACCCAGTACTTC	CASSSLAGPETQYF
TRBD1	-	TRBV9	TRBJ2-7	TGTGCCAGCAGCGAGGGACAGGAGGCTTTCTACGAGCAGTACTTC	CASSEGQEAFYEQYF
TRBD2	few	TRBV7-9	TRBJ2-7	TGTGCCAGCAACAGAGCGGGGGATCCCTACGAGCAGTACTTC	CASNRAGDPYEQYF
TRBD1	-	TRBV29-1	TRBJ2-7	TGCAGCGTATTGTATGGGACAGGCTACGAGCAGTACTTC	CSVLYGTGYEQYF
-	-	TRBV18	TRBJ2-7	TGTGCCAGCTCGTCCGGGATCTACGAGCAGTACTTC	CASSSGIYEQYF
TRBD2	-	TRBV29-1	TRBJ2-3	TGCAGCGTGATACTAGCGGGGGTCACAGATACGCAGTATTTT	CSVILAGVTDTQYF
-	-	TRBV23-1	TRBJ1-2	TGCGCCAGCAGTCAATCGACACTACGGGTCGGCGGCTACACCTTC	CASSQSTLRVGGYTF
-	-	TRBV7-9	TRBJ2-3	TGTGCCAGCAGCGACACGAGTTCAGATACGCAGTATTTT	CASSDTSSDTQYF
-	few	TRBV30	TRBJ2-1	TGTGCTCGTGGTGGGGTTGAGCAGTTCTTC	CARGGVEQFF
-	-	TRBV2	TRBJ1-1	TGTGCCAGCAGTGATGGCCAATTGAACACTGAAGCTTTCTTT	CASSDGQLNTEAFF
TRBD1	-	TRBV2	TRBJ2-4	TGTGCCAGCAGGAAGGACAGGGGGCTAGTAAACATTCAGTACTTC	CASRKDRGLVNIQYF
-	few	TRBV21-1	TRBJ2-4	TGTGCCAGCAGCAAAGAGGCGGACATTCAGTACTTC	CASSKEADIQYF
TRBD2	-	TRBV28	TRBJ2-3	TGTGCCAGCAACGTAGCGGGTCTGGGCACAGATACGCAGTATTTT	CASNVAGLGTDTQYF
TRBD1	few	TRBV7-2	TRBJ1-1	TGTGCCAGCAGCCCCCGGACAGGGATCATGAACACTGAAGCTTTCTTT	CASSPRTGIMNTEAFF
-	few	TRBV29-1	TRBJ2-1	TGCAGCGTCCCAACAGGGAGCTCCTACAATGAGCAGTTCTTC	CSVPTGSSYNEQFF
TRBD1	few	TRBV29-1	TRBJ1-4	TGCAGCGTTGATCAGGGGGCAGGGGAAAAACTGTTTTTT	CSVDQGAGEKLFF
TRBD2	-	TRBV29-1	TRBJ2-5	TGCAGCGTTTCTACGGGGGGGCAGGAGACCCAGTACTTC	CSVSTGGQETQYF
-	-	TRBV7-2	TRBJ2-7	TGTGCCAGCAGCAGCTTCGGAGAGCAGTACTTC	CASSSFGEQYF
-	-	TRBV29-1	TRBJ2-4	TGCAGCGTTGAACGCCAGGGGAACATTCAGTACTTC	CSVERQGNIQYF
-	-	TRBV7-8	TRBJ1-4	TGTGCCAGCAGCTTGGGATTGGAAAGCATCTCAACTAATGAAAAACTGTTTTTT	CASSLGLESISTNEKLFF
-	-	TRBV4-3	TRBJ2-1	TGCGCCAGCAGCCAAGGACAGTTATACAATGAGCAGTTCTTC	CASSQGQLYNEQFF
TRBD1	few	TRBV4-3	TRBJ1-2	TGCGCCAGCAGCCAATCGCCAGGGGGCAATGGCTACACCTTC	CASSQSPGGNGYTF
-	few	TRBV19	TRBJ2-3	TGTGCCAGTTCCACACAGGGTGGCACAGATACGCAGTATTTT	CASSTQGGTDTQYF
-	-	TRBV5-6	TRBJ2-1	TGTGCCAGCAGCCTGAGAGGGCCCAACAATGAGCAGTTCTTC	CASSLRGPNNEQFF
-	-	TRBV4-1	TRBJ2-6	TGCGCCAGCAGCCAAGCGGGCGCCGGGGCCAACGTCCTGACTTTC	CASSQAGAGANVLTF
-	few	TRBV29-1	TRBJ2-5	TGCAGCACCGAAGGCAGCGCCTCGGAGACCCAGTACTTC	CSTEGSASETQYF
-	-	TRBV15	TRBJ2-7	TGTGCCACCAGCTCCGGGGGGCTGTCCGAGCAGTACTTC	CATSSGGLSEQYF
TRBD2	few	TRBV25-1	TRBJ2-1	TGTGCCAGCAGTGGGTGGACTAGCGGGGGCAATGAGCAGTTCTTC	CASSGWTSGGNEQFF
-	-	TRBV7-2	TRBJ2-1	TGTGCCAGCAGCTATACAGCCACCCCCTACAATGAGCAGTTCTTC	CASSYTATPYNEQFF
TRBD2	-	TRBV7-2	TRBJ2-5	TGTGCCAGCAGCCTAGGACTAGGTGGCGAGACCCAGTACTTC	CASSLGLGGETQYF
-	few	TRBV29-1	TRBJ1-1	TGCAGCGCTGGGGGACGGAACACTGAAGCTTTCTTT	CSAGGRNTEAFF